This entry concerns a single T cell receptor beta chain. The antigen this receptor binds is unknown. No clone much larger than this one lies a single base away; base qualities are absent. To prepare the library, the immunoSEQ multiplex PCR assay was applied. TCRdb's version of the immuneACCESS table is confined to in-frame rearrangements and falls short of the full clone set. An unresolved V gene accounts for under half of the shortfall where checked; the remainder is of unknown origin. The sample table contains approximately 150,000 clones; only one count was recorded for more than 85% of them. The top ten constitute 3.2% of the sample. The sample belongs to a study of control samples from healthy donors and cancer patients (TCRdb year 2020). The germline ends are 13 bases apart after V is trimmed by 6 bases and J by 0 bases. The germline V gene (reference sequence) yields LNHDA for CDR1 and SQIVND for CDR2. Including the terminal cysteine and phenylalanine, the CDR3 comprises 15 residues. Kept here is only the CDR3 DNA, which spans 45 bases and is read in frame from base 1.

The source is a man aged 25-40 years in good health. The sample comprised blood. The chain uses TRBV19 and TRBJ2-3; the D segment could be TRBD1, given 5 matching bases. The DNA is TGTGCCAGTAGCAAGGACACCACTAGCACAGATACGCAGTATTTT. Its coded protein is CASSKDTTSTDTQYF.